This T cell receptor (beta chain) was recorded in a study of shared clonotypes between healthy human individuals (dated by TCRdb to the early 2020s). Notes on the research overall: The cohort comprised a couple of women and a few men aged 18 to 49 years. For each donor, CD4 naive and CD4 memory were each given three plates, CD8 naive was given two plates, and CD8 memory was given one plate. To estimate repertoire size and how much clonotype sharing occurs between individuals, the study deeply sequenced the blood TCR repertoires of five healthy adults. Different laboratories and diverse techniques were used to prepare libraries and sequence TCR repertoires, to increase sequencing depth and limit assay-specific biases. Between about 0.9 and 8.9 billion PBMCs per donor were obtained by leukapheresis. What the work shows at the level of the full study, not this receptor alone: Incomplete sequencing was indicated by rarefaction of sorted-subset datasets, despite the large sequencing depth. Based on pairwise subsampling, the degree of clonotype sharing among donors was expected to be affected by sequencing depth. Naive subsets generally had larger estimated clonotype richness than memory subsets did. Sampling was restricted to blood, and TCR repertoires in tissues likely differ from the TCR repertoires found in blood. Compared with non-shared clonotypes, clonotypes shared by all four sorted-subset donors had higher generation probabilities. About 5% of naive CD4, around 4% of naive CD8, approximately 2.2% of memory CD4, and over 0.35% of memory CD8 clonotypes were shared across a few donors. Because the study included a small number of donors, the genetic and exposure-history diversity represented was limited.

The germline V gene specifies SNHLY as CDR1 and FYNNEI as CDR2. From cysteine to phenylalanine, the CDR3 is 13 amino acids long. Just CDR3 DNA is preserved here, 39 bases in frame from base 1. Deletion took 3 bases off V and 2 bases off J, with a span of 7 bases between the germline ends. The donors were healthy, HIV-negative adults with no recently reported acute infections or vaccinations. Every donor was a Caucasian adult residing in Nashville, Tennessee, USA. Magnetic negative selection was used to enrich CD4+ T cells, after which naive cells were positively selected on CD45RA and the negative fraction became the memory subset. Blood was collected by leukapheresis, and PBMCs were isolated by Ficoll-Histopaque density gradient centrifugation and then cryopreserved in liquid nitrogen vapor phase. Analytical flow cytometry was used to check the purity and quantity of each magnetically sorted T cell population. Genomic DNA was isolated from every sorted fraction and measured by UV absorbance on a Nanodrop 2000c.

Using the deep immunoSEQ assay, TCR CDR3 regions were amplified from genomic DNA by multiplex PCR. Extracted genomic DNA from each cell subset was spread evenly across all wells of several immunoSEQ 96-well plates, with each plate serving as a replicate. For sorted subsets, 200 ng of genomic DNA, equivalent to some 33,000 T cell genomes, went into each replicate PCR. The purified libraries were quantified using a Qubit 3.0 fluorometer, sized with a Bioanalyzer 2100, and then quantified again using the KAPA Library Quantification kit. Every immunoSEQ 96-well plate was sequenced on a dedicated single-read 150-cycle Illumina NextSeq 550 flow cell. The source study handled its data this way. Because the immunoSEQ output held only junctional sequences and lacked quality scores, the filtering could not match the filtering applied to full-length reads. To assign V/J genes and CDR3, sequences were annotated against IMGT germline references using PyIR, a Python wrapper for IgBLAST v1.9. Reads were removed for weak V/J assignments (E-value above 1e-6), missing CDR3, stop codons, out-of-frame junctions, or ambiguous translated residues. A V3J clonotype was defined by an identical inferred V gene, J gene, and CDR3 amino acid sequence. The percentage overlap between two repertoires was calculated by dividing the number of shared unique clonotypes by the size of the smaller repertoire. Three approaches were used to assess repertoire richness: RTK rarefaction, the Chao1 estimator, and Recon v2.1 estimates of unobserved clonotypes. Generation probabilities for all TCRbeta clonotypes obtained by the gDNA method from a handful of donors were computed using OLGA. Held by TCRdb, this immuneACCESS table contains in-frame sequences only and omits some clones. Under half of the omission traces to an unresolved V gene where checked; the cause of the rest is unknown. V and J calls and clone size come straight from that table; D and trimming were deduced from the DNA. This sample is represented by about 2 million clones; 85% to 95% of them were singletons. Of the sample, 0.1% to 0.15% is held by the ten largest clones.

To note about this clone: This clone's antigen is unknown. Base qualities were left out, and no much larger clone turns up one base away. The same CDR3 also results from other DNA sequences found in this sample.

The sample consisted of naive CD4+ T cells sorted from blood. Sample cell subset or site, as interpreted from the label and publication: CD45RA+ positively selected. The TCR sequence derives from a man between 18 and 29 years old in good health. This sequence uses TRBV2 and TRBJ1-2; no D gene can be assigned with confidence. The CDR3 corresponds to CASSETRNYGYTF. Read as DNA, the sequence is TGTGCCAGCAGTGAGACTAGAAACTATGGCTACACCTTC.